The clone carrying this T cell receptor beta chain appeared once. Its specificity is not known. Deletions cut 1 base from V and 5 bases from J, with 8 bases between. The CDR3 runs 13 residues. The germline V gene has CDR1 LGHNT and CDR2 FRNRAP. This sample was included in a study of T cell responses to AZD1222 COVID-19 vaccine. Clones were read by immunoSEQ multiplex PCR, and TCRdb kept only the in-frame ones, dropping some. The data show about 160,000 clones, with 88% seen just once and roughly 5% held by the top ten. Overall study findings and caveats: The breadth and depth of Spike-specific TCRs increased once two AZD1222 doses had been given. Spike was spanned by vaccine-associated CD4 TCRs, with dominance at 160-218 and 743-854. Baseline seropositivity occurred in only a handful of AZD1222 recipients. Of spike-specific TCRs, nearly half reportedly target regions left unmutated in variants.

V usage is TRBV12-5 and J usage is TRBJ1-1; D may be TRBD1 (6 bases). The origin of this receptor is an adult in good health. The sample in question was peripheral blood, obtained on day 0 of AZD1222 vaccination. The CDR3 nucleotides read TGTGCTAGTGGTTTGGAGGGGGGGACTGAAGCTTTCTTT. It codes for CASGLEGGTEAFF.